A selection of T cell receptor beta chains follows, all from one sample in a study of regulatory dendritic cells for organ transplantation. Using immunoSEQ multiplex PCR, the repertoire was profiled, and TCRdb retains in-frame clones only, with some absent. This table has roughly 30,000 clones, roughly 84% appearing once. Sequenced material: naive CD8+ T cells from blood. The receptor source for this set is a human donor in good health. Both conserved end residues are part of each CDR3. D genes are given only for firm matches. The listing skips clone size in some rows; elsewhere it reads once, few, many or a size class.

d_gene	v_gene	j_gene	abundance	CDR3aa	CDR3nt
-	TRBV7-6	TRBJ2-3	once	CASSLGSAGDTQYF	TGTGCCAGCAGCTTAGGTAGCGCCGGAGATACGCAGTATTTT
-	TRBV11-2	TRBJ2-5	-	CASSRFPGAGDYATQYF	TGTGCCAGCAGCCGTTTTCCAGGGGCAGGGGATTACGCGACCCAGTACTTC
TRBD1	TRBV9	TRBJ1-2	few	CASSVEDRDLYGYTF	TGTGCCAGCAGCGTTGAGGACAGGGATCTATATGGCTACACCTTC
TRBD2	TRBV19	TRBJ2-5	few	CASSETSGAVEAQYF	TGTGCCAGTAGCGAGACTAGCGGGGCGGTCGAGGCCCAGTACTTC
-	TRBV12-5	TRBJ2-3	-	CASGFVQGAVDTQYF	TGTGCTAGTGGTTTCGTACAGGGCGCTGTGGATACGCAGTATTTT
TRBD1	TRBV7-9	TRBJ1-2	-	CASSLGTGVGYTF	TGTGCCAGCAGCTTAGGGACAGGGGTTGGCTACACCTTC
TRBD2	TRBV11-2	TRBJ2-7	-	CASSLGGGSYEQYF	TGTGCCAGCAGCTTAGGGGGGGGTTCCTACGAGCAGTACTTC
TRBD2	TRBV5-6	TRBJ2-1	-	CASASSGGWNEQFF	TGTGCCAGCGCCTCTAGCGGGGGATGGAATGAGCAGTTCTTC
TRBD1	TRBV6-1	TRBJ2-7	-	CASSEGGQGAYEQYF	TGTGCCAGCAGTGAAGGGGGGCAGGGGGCCTACGAGCAGTACTTC
TRBD2	TRBV7-3	TRBJ2-3	-	CASSSIGAGGTDTQYF	TGTGCCAGCAGCTCCATCGGGGCGGGGGGGACAGATACGCAGTATTTT
-	TRBV19	TRBJ1-1	-	CASSIGLRTEAFF	TGTGCCAGTAGTATAGGTCTGAGGACTGAAGCTTTCTTT
-	TRBV9	TRBJ1-3	-	CASGSSGNTIYF	TGTGCCAGTGGTAGCTCTGGAAACACCATATATTTT
-	TRBV7-6	TRBJ1-1	-	CASSLSENTEAFF	TGTGCCAGCAGCTTATCAGAGAACACTGAAGCTTTCTTT
-	TRBV9	TRBJ1-4	-	CASSVGDSNGEKLFF	TGTGCCAGCAGCGTAGGGGACTCCAACGGAGAAAAACTGTTTTTT
TRBD1	TRBV6-5	TRBJ1-1	-	CASSFSGGGNTEAFF	TGTGCCAGCAGTTTTTCAGGGGGCGGGAACACTGAAGCTTTCTTT
TRBD1	TRBV6-5	TRBJ1-1	-	CASRDRGGTEAFF	TGTGCCAGCCGGGACAGGGGCGGAACTGAAGCTTTCTTT
-	TRBV29-1	TRBJ1-2	-	CSSELAGTYGYTF	TGCAGCTCCGAGCTGGCAGGGACTTATGGCTACACCTTC
TRBD1	TRBV5-6	TRBJ2-7	-	CASSSADRGRTYEQYF	TGTGCCAGCAGCTCCGCGGACAGGGGAAGAACCTACGAGCAGTACTTC
TRBD1	TRBV2	TRBJ1-4	-	CASSRDSPNEKLFF	TGTGCCAGCAGTAGGGACAGCCCTAATGAAAAACTGTTTTTT
-	TRBV13	TRBJ2-2	-	CASSLGYRVNTGELFF	TGTGCCAGCAGCTTAGGGTACAGGGTGAACACCGGGGAGCTGTTTTTT
-	TRBV2	TRBJ1-4	-	CASRGTTSGDEKLFF	TGTGCCAGCAGGGGTACAACCTCAGGCGATGAAAAACTGTTTTTT
-	TRBV9	TRBJ1-4	-	CASSAGGRGTNEKLFF	TGTGCCAGCAGTGCGGGGGGGAGGGGGACTAATGAAAAACTGTTTTTT
-	TRBV4-1	TRBJ1-1	few	CASSQGMAATEAFF	TGCGCCAGCAGCCAAGGCATGGCGGCCACTGAAGCTTTCTTT
-	TRBV5-4	TRBJ1-4	-	CASSERTVSTNEKLFF	TGTGCCAGCAGCGAGCGGACAGTTTCAACTAATGAAAAACTGTTTTTT
-	TRBV9	TRBJ2-7	once	CASSDRDKAYEQYF	TGTGCCAGCAGCGACCGGGACAAAGCCTACGAGCAGTACTTC
-	TRBV19	TRBJ2-2	-	CASSPRAGTNTGELFF	TGTGCCAGTAGTCCCCGCGCAGGGACGAACACCGGGGAGCTGTTTTTT
-	TRBV29-1	TRBJ1-1	-	CSVETDILNTEAFF	TGCAGCGTTGAAACAGATATCTTGAACACTGAAGCTTTCTTT
TRBD1	TRBV4-3	TRBJ1-5	-	CASSQDNRGRHQPQHF	TGCGCCAGCAGCCAAGATAACAGGGGGAGGCATCAGCCCCAGCATTTT
-	TRBV7-9	TRBJ2-7	few	CASSQGGVSVYEQYF	TGTGCCAGCAGCCAAGGTGGTGTTAGCGTTTACGAGCAGTACTTC
TRBD1	TRBV19	TRBJ2-7	once	CASSSDRGDEQYF	TGTGCCAGTAGTTCGGACAGGGGTGACGAGCAGTACTTC
TRBD1	TRBV13	TRBJ1-2	-	CASSHGRDRGGYTF	TGTGCCAGCAGTCACGGACGGGACAGGGGAGGCTACACCTTC
TRBD1	TRBV7-8	TRBJ1-2	once	CASSPVGQGLLNYGYTF	TGTGCCAGCAGCCCCGTAGGACAGGGCCTCCTTAACTATGGCTACACCTTC
TRBD1	TRBV5-4	TRBJ1-1	few	CASSGDRGDTEAFF	TGTGCCAGCAGCGGGGACAGGGGGGACACTGAAGCTTTCTTT
-	TRBV27	TRBJ1-1	-	CASSLLGSMNTEAFF	TGTGCCAGCAGTTTATTGGGCAGCATGAACACTGAAGCTTTCTTT
-	TRBV7-6	TRBJ2-6	-	CASSLPGVGANVLTF	TGTGCCAGCAGCTTACCCGGGGTGGGGGCCAACGTCCTGACTTTC
TRBD2	TRBV7-9	TRBJ2-1	-	CASSPRLAEVYEQFF	TGTGCCAGCAGCCCGCGACTAGCGGAGGTCTATGAGCAGTTCTTC
-	TRBV5-8	TRBJ2-4	-	CASSLSTHDRVIQYF	TGTGCCAGCAGCTTGTCGACTCACGATCGGGTCATTCAGTACTTC
TRBD1	TRBV5-1	TRBJ2-7	-	CASSLGTGGYEQYF	TGCGCCAGCAGCCTAGGGACAGGGGGCTACGAGCAGTACTTC
-	TRBV11-2	TRBJ2-2	once	CASSLGGLPGELFF	TGTGCCAGCAGCTTAGGGGGACTCCCCGGGGAGCTGTTTTTT
-	TRBV5-1	TRBJ1-3	-	CASSLREKGPSGNTIYF	TGCGCCAGCAGCTTGAGGGAGAAGGGCCCCTCTGGAAACACCATATATTTT
TRBD1	TRBV6-5	TRBJ1-4	-	CASSYGTGRGEKLFF	TGTGCCAGCAGTTACGGGACAGGGAGAGGTGAAAAACTGTTTTTT
TRBD1	TRBV5-4	TRBJ2-5	-	CASSLKADRGRETQYF	TGTGCCAGCAGCTTAAAGGCGGACAGGGGAAGGGAGACCCAGTACTTC
TRBD1	TRBV25-1	TRBJ2-7	-	CASSDPGQGNYEQYF	TGTGCCAGCAGTGACCCGGGACAGGGAAACTACGAGCAGTACTTC
-	TRBV4-1	TRBJ1-5	-	CASSPQFVSNQPQHF	TGCGCCAGCAGCCCCCAGTTCGTAAGCAATCAGCCCCAGCATTTT
-	TRBV19	TRBJ1-6	-	CASSGGGDWGNSPLHF	TGTGCCAGTAGTGGCGGAGGAGATTGGGGTAATTCACCCCTCCACTTT